The subject of this entry is one TCR beta chain. As yet, its antigen is unknown. The sample is drawn from a study of T cells in localized non-small cell lung cancer. TCRdb keeps only in-frame clones here, not all; method: immunoSEQ multiplex PCR. The data show 1,000 to 1,500 clones, around 25% seen once. Per the germline V gene, CDR1 is SGHNT and CDR2 is YENEEA. The CDR3 runs to 15 residues. Trimming took off 2 bases at V and 6 bases at J, with 15 bases between the two ends. The study, taken as a whole, reports: A single tumor region was sequenced, leaving heterogeneity possible. Patients showing higher blood T cell density tended to see longer overall survival.

Taken at least 2 cm from the tumor margin, the adjacent lung showed no atypia. The genes are TRBV11-3 and TRBJ2-3, with D unresolved. This TCR derives from a female donor older than 55 with stage I squamous cell lung carcinoma. The sample was normal lung tissue next to the tumor, taken before any cancer treatment. CDR3 residues: CASSLPTSGWDTQYF. The CDR3 DNA reads TGTGCCAGCAGCTTACCGACTTCGGGCTGGGATACGCAGTATTTT.